These T cell receptor beta chains were read from a single sample in a study of T cell changes during pregnancy in multiple sclerosis. Generated by immunoSEQ multiplex PCR, the TCRdb table keeps only in-frame clones and is missing some. The sample records about 44,000 clones, roughly 92% being singletons. The sequencing used CD4+ T cells from peripheral blood mononuclear cells, collected in the third trimester of pregnancy. These receptors came from a female donor with multiple sclerosis, enrolled in a pregnancy study. CDR3s include the opening cysteine and the closing phenylalanine or tryptophan. A D gene is named only where the DNA matches it firmly. Not every row has a clone size; where given, it reads once, few, many or a size class.

d_gene	abundance	v_gene	j_gene	CDR3aa	CDR3nt
.	few	TRBV6-5	TRBJ1-1	CATAGVNTEAFF	TGTGCCACCGCAGGGGTGAACACTGAAGCTTTCTTT
TRBD1	.	TRBV7-9	TRBJ2-1	CATVVGLIQGEQFF	TGTGCCACTGTGGTAGGGCTAATACAGGGGGAGCAGTTCTTC
.	.	TRBV5-6	TRBJ2-5	CASSLTVQETQYF	TGTGCCAGCAGCTTGACAGTACAAGAGACCCAGTACTTC
.	.	TRBV6-5	TRBJ1-1	CASRERTGFTEAFF	TGTGCCAGCAGGGAACGAACAGGGTTCACTGAAGCTTTCTTT
TRBD2	.	TRBV19	TRBJ2-1	CASTTGTSNNEQFF	TGTGCCAGTACCACCGGGACTAGCAACAATGAGCAGTTCTTC
.	.	TRBV5-8	TRBJ2-4	CASSLDGIFWGKNIQYF	TGTGCCAGCAGCTTGGACGGGATCTTCTGGGGCAAAAACATTCAGTACTTC
.	.	TRBV6-5	TRBJ2-7	CASSRPGTPSYEQYF	TGTGCCAGCAGTAGACCCGGGACTCCTTCCTACGAGCAGTACTTC
.	.	TRBV5-1	TRBJ1-3	CASSLVADSGNTIYF	TGCGCCAGCAGCTTGGTGGCAGACTCTGGAAACACCATATATTTT
TRBD1	.	TRBV2	TRBJ1-2	CASADRKADYGYTF	TGTGCCAGCGCGGACAGGAAGGCTGATTATGGCTACACCTTC
.	.	TRBV9	TRBJ1-6	CASSVGGGAGGGDSPLHF	TGTGCCAGCAGCGTAGGAGGAGGGGCAGGAGGTGGGGATTCACCCCTCCACTTT
TRBD1	.	TRBV7-2	TRBJ2-2	CASTGQGRTGELFF	TGTGCCAGCACCGGACAGGGTAGGACCGGGGAGCTGTTTTTT
TRBD1	.	TRBV27	TRBJ2-6	CASSVRTGSGANVLTF	TGTGCCAGCAGTGTACGGACAGGGTCAGGGGCCAACGTCCTGACTTTC
TRBD1	.	TRBV19	TRBJ1-1	CASLKQGFYTEAFF	TGTGCCAGTCTTAAACAGGGGTTTTACACTGAAGCTTTCTTT
TRBD2	.	TRBV10-3	TRBJ2-3	CAISAASGKDTQYF	TGTGCCATCAGTGCCGCTAGCGGTAAGGATACGCAGTATTTT
.	few	TRBV10-3	TRBJ1-2	CAISESPGDYGYTF	TGTGCCATCAGTGAGTCACCGGGTGACTATGGCTACACCTTC
.	.	TRBV11-2	TRBJ1-4	CASSWERGANEKLFF	TGTGCCAGCAGCTGGGAGCGGGGCGCTAATGAAAAACTGTTTTTT
.	.	TRBV5-4	TRBJ2-2	CASSRPHSGTGELFF	TGTGCCAGCAGCCGGCCCCATAGCGGCACCGGGGAGCTGTTTTTT
.	.	TRBV6-1	TRBJ2-7	CASGTSYEQYF	TGTGCCAGCGGGACATCCTACGAGCAGTACTTC
TRBD1	.	TRBV28	TRBJ1-2	CASSPQGQVFYGYTF	TGTGCCAGCAGTCCCCAGGGACAGGTCTTCTATGGCTACACCTTC
TRBD2	once	TRBV29-1	TRBJ2-3	CSVLPRGGTSGRTDTQYF	TGCAGCGTTCTGCCCAGAGGCGGGACTAGCGGGAGAACAGATACGCAGTATTTT
.	.	TRBV21-1	TRBJ2-7	CASSKALIGTGAPLDSYEQYF	TGTGCCAGCAGCAAAGCGCTTATCGGGACAGGGGCCCCTTTAGATTCCTACGAGCAGTACTTC
TRBD1	.	TRBV19	TRBJ1-1	CASSIPGQGNTEAFF	TGTGCCAGTAGTATCCCGGGACAGGGGAACACTGAAGCTTTCTTT
TRBD1	.	TRBV9	TRBJ1-1	CASSETGARTEAFF	TGTGCCAGCAGCGAGACAGGGGCGCGCACTGAAGCTTTCTTT
.	once	TRBV28	TRBJ2-3	CASSSPPADTQYF	TGTGCCAGCAGTTCCCCCCCCGCAGATACGCAGTATTTT
.	.	TRBV18	TRBJ2-7	CASSPLPSPVGISYEQYF	TGTGCCAGCTCACCACTTCCGTCCCCGGTCGGGATATCCTACGAGCAGTACTTC
TRBD2	.	TRBV15	TRBJ2-2	CATSRDLGSGRNTGELFF	TGTGCCACCAGCAGAGATCTCGGTAGCGGGAGGAACACCGGGGAGCTGTTTTTT
.	.	TRBV6-5	TRBJ1-4	CASSYSTNRAEKLFF	TGTGCCAGCAGTTACTCTACGAACCGCGCAGAAAAACTGTTTTTT
TRBD2	.	TRBV28	TRBJ2-5	CASSLQAGVETQYF	TGTGCCAGCAGTTTACAAGCGGGAGTAGAGACCCAGTACTTC
TRBD1	.	TRBV5-1	TRBJ2-7	CASSPGTGTYEQYF	TGCGCCAGCAGCCCCGGGACAGGTACCTACGAGCAGTACTTC
.	.	TRBV11-2	TRBJ2-7	CASSLGTSSYEQYF	TGTGCCAGCAGCTTAGGGACAAGTTCCTACGAGCAGTACTTC
.	.	TRBV28	TRBJ1-1	CASSLRGTYTEAFF	TGTGCCAGCAGTTTAAGGGGGACCTACACTGAAGCTTTCTTT
TRBD2	once	TRBV19	TRBJ2-2	CASSLRPLAGGPRNTGELFF	TGTGCCAGTAGCCTGCGTCCCCTAGCGGGAGGGCCTCGGAACACCGGGGAGCTGTTTTTT
.	.	TRBV6-5	TRBJ2-7	CASSPVGGYFEQYF	TGTGCCAGCAGCCCCGTCGGCGGGTATTTCGAGCAGTACTTC
.	once	TRBV7-2	TRBJ2-1	CASSLGGGYNEQFF	TGTGCCAGCAGCTTAGGAGGGGGCTACAATGAGCAGTTCTTC
TRBD2	.	TRBV6-6	TRBJ2-1	CASSYMVTSTVNEQFF	TGTGCCAGCAGTTACATGGTGACTAGCACTGTGAATGAGCAGTTCTTC
TRBD1	.	TRBV6-5	TRBJ1-2	CASSYRTGGNYGYTF	TGTGCCAGCAGTTACCGGACAGGGGGAAACTATGGCTACACCTTC
TRBD1	.	TRBV11-3	TRBJ1-2	CASSDDRGRDGYTF	TGTGCCAGCAGCGACGACAGGGGCCGGGATGGCTACACCTTC
TRBD1	.	TRBV6-5	TRBJ2-7	CASSSGTAIYEQYF	TGTGCCAGCAGTTCCGGGACAGCCATCTACGAGCAGTACTTC
TRBD1	.	TRBV18	TRBJ2-6	CASSPPGGQGISGANVLTF	TGTGCCAGCTCACCACCAGGGGGACAGGGGATTTCTGGGGCCAACGTCCTGACTTTC
TRBD1	.	TRBV2	TRBJ1-3	CASSEGQYSGNTIYF	TGTGCCAGCAGTGAGGGACAGTACTCTGGAAACACCATATATTTT
TRBD1	.	TRBV7-3	TRBJ2-1	CASSFQGDHSNEQFF	TGTGCCAGCAGCTTCCAGGGGGACCACTCCAATGAGCAGTTCTTC
TRBD2	.	TRBV4-2	TRBJ2-6	CASSPVGSGTSVSQPSGANVLTF	TGTGCCAGCAGCCCGGTGGGATCCGGGACTAGCGTGAGTCAGCCCTCTGGGGCCAACGTCCTGACTTTC
.	.	TRBV19	TRBJ2-7	CASSMGQGWSYEQYF	TGTGCCAGTAGTATGGGGCAGGGTTGGTCCTACGAGCAGTACTTC
.	few	TRBV4-3	TRBJ1-6	CASSQLTGSSYNSPLHF	TGCGCCAGCAGCCAACTCACAGGGAGCTCCTATAATTCACCCCTCCACTTT
TRBD1	.	TRBV6-6	TRBJ1-2	CASSPTGDYGYTF	TGTGCCAGCAGTCCGACAGGGGACTATGGCTACACCTTC
.	.	TRBV11-2	TRBJ1-3	CASRTIRGASGNTIYF	TGTGCCAGCAGGACGATCAGGGGAGCGTCTGGAAACACCATATATTTT
TRBD1	few	TRBV7-9	TRBJ1-1	CASSRDRGGTAFF	TGTGCCAGCAGCCGGGACAGGGGTGGGACGGCTTTCTTT
.	.	TRBV18	TRBJ2-7	CASSPILTMGEQYF	TGTGCCAGCTCACCGATCTTGACAATGGGCGAGCAGTACTTC
.	.	TRBV11-2	TRBJ2-6	CASSLEGGSGANVLTF	TGTGCCAGCAGCTTAGAGGGGGGCTCTGGGGCCAACGTCCTGACTTTC
.	.	TRBV7-9	TRBJ1-2	CASSMDRGYGYTF	TGTGCCAGCAGCATGGACAGAGGATATGGCTACACCTTC
TRBD1	.	TRBV30	TRBJ1-1	CAWSGTGVSEAFF	TGTGCCTGGAGTGGAACAGGGGTCTCTGAAGCTTTCTTT
TRBD1	.	TRBV15	TRBJ1-4	CATSRVPGQGALNEKLFF	TGTGCCACCAGCAGAGTCCCGGGACAGGGGGCTCTTAATGAAAAACTGTTTTTT
.	.	TRBV20-1	TRBJ2-5	CSASLQETQYF	TGCAGTGCTAGCCTCCAAGAGACCCAGTACTTC
.	.	TRBV19	TRBJ1-1	CASSVKGDTEAFF	TGTGCCAGTAGTGTAAAAGGGGACACTGAAGCTTTCTTT
TRBD2	.	TRBV5-1	TRBJ2-2	CASRRDEGGTNTGELFF	TGCGCCAGCAGACGAGACGAGGGAGGGACCAACACCGGGGAGCTGTTTTTT
.	.	TRBV27	TRBJ2-1	CASSSWAESYNEQFF	TGTGCCAGCAGTTCCTGGGCCGAGTCCTACAATGAGCAGTTCTTC
.	once	TRBV6-1	TRBJ1-1	CASSPQIPAEAFF	TGTGCCAGCAGTCCACAGATTCCCGCTGAAGCTTTCTTT